This passage covers 18 T cell receptor beta chains from one sample sequenced in a study of neurological immune-mediated disorders (dated by TCRdb to about 2019). The library was made by 5' RACE. TCRdb lists the instrument as Illumina HiSeq 2500. In-frame beta chains were kept once TCRdb had trimmed the public reads at Q25 with fastp and called clones with MiXCR. Every entry covers one CDR3 protein and lists the most common genes and DNA from its rows. In this sample the table shows around 65,000 distinct CDR3 sequences, roughly 5% of which occur a single time. Jointly, the top ten make up around 5.3% of the sample. The sample comprised PBMCs. The origin of the receptors is a human donor with multiple sclerosis. The donor label of this sample is uncertain.

This clonotype was counted ten times or more. This chain joins TRBV6-6 and TRBJ1-2; D uncertain. The germline V and J ends were trimmed by 4 bases and 7 bases, with 13 bases remaining between them. From germline, CDR1 is MNHNY and CDR2 SVGAGI (reference sequence). This CDR3 has 13 residues. The CDR3 loop is CASSSEDRVGYTF. For the CDR3, the DNA is TGTGCCAGCAGTTCCGAAGACCGGGTTGGCTACACCTTC.

The gene calls are TRBV6-5 and TRBJ2-2; TRBD2 matches at 11 bases. The CDR3 runs 16 residues. V trimming: 2 bases; J trimming: 7 bases; junction bases outside the gene matches: 6. CDR1 MNHEY and CDR2 SVGAGI come from the germline V gene. The CDR3 sequence: CASSYVLAGVGGELFF. In DNA form, the CDR3 reads TGTGCCAGCAGTTACGTACTAGCGGGGGTCGGCGGGGAGCTGTTTTTT.

Ten or more counts support this clonotype. This chain connects TRBV11-2 to TRBJ2-5; D is unclear. The V gene lost 5 bases and the J gene lost 10 bases, with 17 bases spanning the gap. From germline, CDR1 is SGHAT and CDR2 FQNNGV. The CDR3 contains 13 residues. The CDR3 DNA reads TGTGCCAGCAGCCACGACCCAAACGTGAACCAGTACTTC. Translated, it gives CASSHDPNVNQYF.

This clonotype was observed at least ten times. The CDR3 loop reads CASSSDLTGAYGYTF. The CDR3, as DNA: TGTGCCAGCAGCTCCGACCTGACAGGGGCCTATGGCTACACCTTC. This chain connects TRBV5-4 to TRBJ1-2; 8 bases are a match to TRBD1. Germline V gene lookup returns CDR1 SGHNT and CDR2 YYREEE (reference sequence). The V gene end was trimmed by 3 bases and the J gene end by 4 bases; junction bases not matched to a gene: 8. The CDR3 loop spans 15 amino acids.

This clonotype has a count of ten or more. The rearrangement links TRBV3-1 to TRBJ2-5; 12 bases agree with TRBD2. Unmatched junction bases numbered 5, after V lost 0 bases and J lost 0 bases. The CDR3 extends over 18 amino acids. Germline values: CDR1 LGHDT, CDR2 YNNKEL (reference sequence). CDR3 protein: CASSQEITSGGYQETQYF. The CDR3 nucleotides are TGTGCCAGCAGCCAAGAAATTACTAGCGGGGGGTACCAAGAGACCCAGTACTTC.

The chain is built from TRBV27 and TRBJ2-5, with 12 bases that match TRBD2. The CDR3 spans 16 residues. J was trimmed by 5 bases and V by 5 bases; bases with no gene match: 9. From germline, CDR1 is MNHEY and CDR2 SMNVEV (reference sequence). The CDR3 DNA reads as TGTGCCAGCAGTCCTGGACTAGCGGGGTCCCCGGAGACCCAGTACTTC. Translated: CASSPGLAGSPETQYF.

Ten or more counts support this clonotype. The chain joins TRBV5-1 to TRBJ1-1, with a possible D match to TRBD1 (5 bases). CDR1 is SGHRS, CDR2 YFSETQ, per germline. V lost 3 bases and J 4 bases, leaving 13 bases between the germline ends. There are 14 residues in the CDR3. The chain's CDR3 is CASSSMGGGTEAFF. The DNA for the CDR3 is TGCGCCAGCAGCTCCATGGGGGGGGGCACTGAAGCTTTCTTT.

This clonotype has at least ten counts. This sequence joins TRBV7-2 and TRBJ1-1, with D tentatively TRBD1 (5 bases). The CDR3 extends over 14 amino acids. V lost 1 base, J lost 1 base, and 7 bases lay in between. The germline V gene encodes CDR1 SGHTA and CDR2 FQGNSA. The CDR3 DNA follows: TGTGCCAGCAGCTTAGTGGGGACGAACACTGAAGCTTTCTTT. This sequence encodes CASSLVGTNTEAFF. Full variable domain (rest looked up from reference TRBV7-2 and TRBJ1-1): GAGVSQSPSNKVTEKGKDVELRCDPISGHTALYWYRQSLGQGLEFLIYFQGNSAPDKSGLPSDRFSAERTGGSVSTLTIQRTQQEDSAVYLCASSLVGTNTEAFFGQGTRLTVV.

This clonotype was seen repeatedly, ten times or more. The CDR3 sequence is CSANEGTYEQYF. DNA of the CDR3: TGCAGTGCGAACGAGGGAACCTACGAGCAGTACTTC. V is TRBV20-1 and J is TRBJ2-7, with D maybe TRBD2 (5 bases). With 6 bases removed from V and 2 bases from J, the gap between germline ends came to 11 bases. Germline V gene lookup returns CDR1 DFQATT and CDR2 SNEGSKA (reference sequence). The CDR3 covers 12 residues.

This clonotype was seen repeatedly, ten times or more. This chain's CDR3 is CASQQEAGVYNEQFF. The DNA of the CDR3 is TGCGCCAGCCAGCAGGAGGCGGGGGTTTACAATGAGCAGTTCTTC. The rearrangement links TRBV5-1 to TRBJ2-1, with 7 bases that match TRBD2. CDR1 is SGHRS and CDR2 is YFSETQ in the germline V gene. This CDR3 is built from 15 residues. V trimming: 7 bases; J trimming: 4 bases; junction bases outside the gene matches: 11.

This clonotype was counted many times. The J gene is TRBJ2-1, the V gene TRBV7-2; D uncertain. Germline loops: CDR1 SGHTA, CDR2 FQGNSA. V shed 5 bases and J shed 9 bases, with 14 bases lying between them. The CDR3 sequence is 13 residues long. CDR3 amino acids: CASSALVSAEQFF. CDR3 nucleotides: TGTGCCAGCAGCGCCCTAGTCTCGGCTGAGCAGTTCTTC.

This clonotype was detected many times. This chain uses TRBV20-1 with TRBJ1-1; possible D gene TRBD1, 6 bases. Germline lookup yields CDR1 DFQATT and CDR2 SNEGSKA (reference sequence). This CDR3 has 12 residues. V shed 7 bases and J shed 1 base, with 10 bases lying between them. In DNA form, the CDR3 reads TGCAGTGTTCGAGGGGGGAACACTGAAGCTTTCTTT. Translation: CSVRGGNTEAFF.

This clonotype showed up many times. At one end the junction does not follow the germline gene, possibly because of a read error. The rearrangement joins TRBV7-9 to TRBJ1-2; D is ambiguous. The V gene's germline CDR1 is SEHNR and CDR2 FQNEAQ (reference sequence). The CDR3 has 11 residues. CDR3 sequence reads: CASSDGPRRSF. CDR3 in DNA: TGTGCCAGCAGCGATGGGCCTCGACGGTCCTTC.

The chain recombines TRBV5-1 with TRBJ2-6, with a tentative D call TRBD1 (5 bases). The V gene lost 0 bases and the J gene lost 12 bases, with 13 bases spanning the gap. CDR1 and CDR2 from the germline V gene are SGHRS and YFSETQ. There are 14 residues in the CDR3. In DNA form, the CDR3 reads TGCGCCAGCAGCTTGGAAGCAGGGCGTCTCGTCCTGACTTTC. Translating gives CASSLEAGRLVLTF.

There are many counts of this clonotype. The rearrangement uses TRBV7-9 and TRBJ2-2; TRBD2 aligns across 7 bases. The CDR3 sequence is 15 residues long. V lost 6 bases to trimming and J lost 1 base; unmatched junction nucleotides: 5. The germline gives CDR1 SEHNR, CDR2 FQNEAQ (reference sequence). The CDR3 loop is CASRGDYVNTGELFF. CDR3 DNA: TGTGCCAGCAGGGGGGACTACGTGAACACCGGGGAGCTGTTTTTT.

This clonotype was counted many times. The V call is TRBV5-1, the J call TRBJ1-2; 9 bases match TRBD1. The junction had 7 bases not matched to a gene; V was cut back by 0 bases and J by 4 bases. Germline V gene data show CDR1 as SGHRS and CDR2 as YFSETQ. The CDR3 is 16 residues long. The CDR3 here is CASSLEGTGNPYGYTF. CDR3 DNA sequence: TGCGCCAGCAGCTTGGAGGGGACAGGGAACCCCTATGGCTACACCTTC.

This clonotype was recorded many times. The J gene is TRBJ2-6, the V gene TRBV5-6; 7 bases are a match to TRBD1. Germline trimming cut 4 bases from V and 2 bases from J; bases unmatched to any gene: 12. The CDR3 has 18 amino acids. CDR1 is SGHDT, CDR2 YYEEEE, per germline. The CDR3 loop reads CASSPLTGWGAGANVLTF. The CDR3 DNA reads TGTGCCAGCAGCCCTCTGACAGGGTGGGGCGCTGGGGCCAACGTCCTGACTTTC.

This clonotype showed up many times. Here the CDR3 reads CASSYSSAGELFF. The CDR3 coding sequence is TGTGCCAGCAGTTACTCAAGCGCCGGGGAGCTGTTTTTT. The chain uses TRBV6-5 and TRBJ2-2, with D hard to call. The germline V gene encodes CDR1 MNHEY and CDR2 SVGAGI. The CDR3 covers 13 residues. Trimming removed 0 bases at V and 6 bases at J, with 5 bases between.